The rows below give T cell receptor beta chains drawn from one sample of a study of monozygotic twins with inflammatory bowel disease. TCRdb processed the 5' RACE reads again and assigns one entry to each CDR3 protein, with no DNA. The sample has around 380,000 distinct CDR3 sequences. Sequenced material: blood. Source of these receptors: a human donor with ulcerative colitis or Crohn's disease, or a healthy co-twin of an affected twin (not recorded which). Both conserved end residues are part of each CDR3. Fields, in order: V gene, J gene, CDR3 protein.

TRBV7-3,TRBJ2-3,CASSPSYGRDTQYF
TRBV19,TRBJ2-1,CASSISGGLNEQFF
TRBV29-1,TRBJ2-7,CSVVLPPEMRSEQYF
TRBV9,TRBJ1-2,CASSGPGTDYTF
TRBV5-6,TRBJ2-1,CASSFSGPYNEQFF
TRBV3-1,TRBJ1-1,CASSHGDPTEAFF
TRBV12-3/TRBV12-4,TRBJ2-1,CASRLTSYRAQHSYNEQFF
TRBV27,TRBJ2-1,CASSSPDLYNEQFF
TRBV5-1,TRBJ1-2,CASSLEVWVEDYGYTF
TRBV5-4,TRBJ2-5,CASSLGRGTETQYF
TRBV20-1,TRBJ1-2,CSARDLTTYGYTF
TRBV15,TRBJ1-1,CATSRVGGTEAFF
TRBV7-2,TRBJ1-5,CASSLALSGLSNQPQHF
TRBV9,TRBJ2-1,CASSLRQGADEQFF
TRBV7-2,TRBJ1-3,CASSLGLTGGNTIYF
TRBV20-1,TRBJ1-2,CSANTGSNYGYTF
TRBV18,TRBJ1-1,CASSPLDRAPTEAFF
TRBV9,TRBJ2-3,CASSAGLAESTDTQYF